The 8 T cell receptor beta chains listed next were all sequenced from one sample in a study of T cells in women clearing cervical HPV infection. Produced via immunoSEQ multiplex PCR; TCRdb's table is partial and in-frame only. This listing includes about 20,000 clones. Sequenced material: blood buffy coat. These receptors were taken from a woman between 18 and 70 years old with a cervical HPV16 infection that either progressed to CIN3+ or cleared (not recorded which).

CDR3 residues: CASSIRQGGLQETAFF. The CDR3 DNA, read in part, is TGTGCCAGTAGTATCCGACAGGGTGGTTTGCAGGAGACC. The V call is TRBV19, the J call TRBJ1-1; TRBD1 matches at 7 bases. The CDR3 extends 3 residues past the end of the read, so its final part is completed from the germline J gene. Germline V gene lookup returns CDR1 LNHDA and CDR2 SQIVND (reference sequence). CDR3 length equals 16 residues. Drawing the rest from reference TRBV19 and TRBJ1-1, the complete variable domain is DGGITQSPKYLFRKEGQNVTLSCEQNLNHDAMYWYRQDPGQGLRLIYYSQIVNDFQKGDIAEGYSVSREKKESFPLTVTSAQKNPTAFYLCASSIRQGGLQETAFFGQGTRLTVV.

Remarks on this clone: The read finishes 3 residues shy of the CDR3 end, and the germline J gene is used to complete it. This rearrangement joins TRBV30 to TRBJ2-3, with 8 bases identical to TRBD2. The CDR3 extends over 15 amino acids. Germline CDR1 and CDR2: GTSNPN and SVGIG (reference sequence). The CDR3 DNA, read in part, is TGTGCCTGGAGTGGAATAGCGGGGAATACCCGGACG. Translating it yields CAWSGIAGNTRT. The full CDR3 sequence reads CAWSGIAGNTRTQYF.

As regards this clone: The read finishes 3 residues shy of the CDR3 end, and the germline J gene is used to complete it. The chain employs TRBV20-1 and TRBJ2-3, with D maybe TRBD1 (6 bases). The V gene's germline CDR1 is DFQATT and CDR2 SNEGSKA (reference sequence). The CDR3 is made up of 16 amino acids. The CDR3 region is CSALLSGAPFQETQYF. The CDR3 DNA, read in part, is TGCAGTGCCCTACTGTCAGGGGCGCCGTTTCAAGAGACG.

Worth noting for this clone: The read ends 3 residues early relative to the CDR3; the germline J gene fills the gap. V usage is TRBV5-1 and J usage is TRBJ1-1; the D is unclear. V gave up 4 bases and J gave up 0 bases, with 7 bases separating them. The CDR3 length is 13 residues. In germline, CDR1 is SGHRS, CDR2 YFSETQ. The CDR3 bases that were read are TGCGCCAGCAGCACCCAGATGAACACTGAA. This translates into CASSTQMNTE. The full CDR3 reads CASSTQMNTEAFF.

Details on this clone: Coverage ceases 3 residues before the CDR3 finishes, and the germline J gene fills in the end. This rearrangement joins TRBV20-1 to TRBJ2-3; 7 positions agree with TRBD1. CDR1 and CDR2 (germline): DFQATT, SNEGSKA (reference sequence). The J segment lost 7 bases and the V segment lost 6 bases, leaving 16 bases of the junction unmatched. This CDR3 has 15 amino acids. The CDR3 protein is CSAQTGSREGHTQYF. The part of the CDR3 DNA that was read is TGCAGTGCCCAGACAGGGTCCCGTGAAGGACATACG.

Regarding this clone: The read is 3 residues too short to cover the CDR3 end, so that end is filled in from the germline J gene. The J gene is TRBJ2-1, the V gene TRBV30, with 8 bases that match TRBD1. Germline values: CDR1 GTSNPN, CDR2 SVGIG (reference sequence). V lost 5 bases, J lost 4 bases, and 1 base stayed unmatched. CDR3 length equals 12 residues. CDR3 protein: CAWGQGYNEQFF. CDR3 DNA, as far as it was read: TGTGCCTGGGGACAGGGATACAATGAG.

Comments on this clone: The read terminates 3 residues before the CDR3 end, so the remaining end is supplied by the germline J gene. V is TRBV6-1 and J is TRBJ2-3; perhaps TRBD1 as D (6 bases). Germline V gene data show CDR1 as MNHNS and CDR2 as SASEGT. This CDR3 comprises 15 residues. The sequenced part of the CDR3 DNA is TGTGCCAGCAGTGAAGGAGGGGGACACAATCAGCCG. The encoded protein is CASSEGGGHNQP. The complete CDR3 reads CASSEGGGHNQPQYF.

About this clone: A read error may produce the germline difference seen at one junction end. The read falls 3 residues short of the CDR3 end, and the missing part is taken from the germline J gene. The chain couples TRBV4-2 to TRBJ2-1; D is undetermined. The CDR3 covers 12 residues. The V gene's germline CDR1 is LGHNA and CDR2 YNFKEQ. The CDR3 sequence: CASSLGFNEQFF. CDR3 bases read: TGCGCCAGCAGCCTGGGCTTCAATGAG.